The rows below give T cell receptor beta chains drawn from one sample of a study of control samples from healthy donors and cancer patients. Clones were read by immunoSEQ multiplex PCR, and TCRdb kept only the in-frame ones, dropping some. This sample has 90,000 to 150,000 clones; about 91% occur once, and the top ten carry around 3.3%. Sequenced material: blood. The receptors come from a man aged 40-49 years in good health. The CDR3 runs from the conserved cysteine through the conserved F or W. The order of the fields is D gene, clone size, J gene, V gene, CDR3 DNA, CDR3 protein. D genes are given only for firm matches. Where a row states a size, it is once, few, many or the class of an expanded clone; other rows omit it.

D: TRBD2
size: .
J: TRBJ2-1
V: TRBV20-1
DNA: TGCAGTGCCAGTCTAGCGGGGGGGTCCGATGAGCAGTTCTTC
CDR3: CSASLAGGSDEQFF

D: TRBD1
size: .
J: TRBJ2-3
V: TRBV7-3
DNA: TGTGCCAGCAGCTTAAAAGGGGGCATCGCAGATACGCAGTATTTT
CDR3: CASSLKGGIADTQYF

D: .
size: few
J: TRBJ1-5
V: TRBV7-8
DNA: TGTGCCAGCAGCTTCCAAGACAATCAGCCCCAGCATTTT
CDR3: CASSFQDNQPQHF

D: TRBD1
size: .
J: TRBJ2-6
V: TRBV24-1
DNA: TGTGCCACCAGTGACACCTCGACAGGGTCTGGGGCCAACGTCCTGACTTTC
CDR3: CATSDTSTGSGANVLTF

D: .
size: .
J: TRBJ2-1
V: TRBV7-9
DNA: TGTGCCAGCAGCTTAGGTGTCAAGGGGCAGTTCTTC
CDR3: CASSLGVKGQFF

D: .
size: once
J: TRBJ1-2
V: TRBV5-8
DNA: TGTGCCAGCAGCTTGGAAACAGGGAATTACTATGGCTACACCTTC
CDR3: CASSLETGNYYGYTF

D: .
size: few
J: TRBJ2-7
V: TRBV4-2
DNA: TGTGCCAGCAGCCAAGTCGAGGGAAACGAGCAGTACTTC
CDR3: CASSQVEGNEQYF

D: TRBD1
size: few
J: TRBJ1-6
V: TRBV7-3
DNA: TGTGCCAGCAGCTTATCTACAGGGGGCTCACCCCTCCACTTT
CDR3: CASSLSTGGSPLHF

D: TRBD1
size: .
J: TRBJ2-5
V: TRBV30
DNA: TGTGCCTGGTACGGGACAGGGGGTTCCCAGTACTTC
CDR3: CAWYGTGGSQYF

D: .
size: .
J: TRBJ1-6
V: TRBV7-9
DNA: TGTGCCAGCAGCACACTCACAGGGTTGGATAATTCACCCCTCCACTTT
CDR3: CASSTLTGLDNSPLHF

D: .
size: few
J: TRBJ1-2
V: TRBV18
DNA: TGTGCCAGCTCACCGGACAATAACTATGGCTACACCTTC
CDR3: CASSPDNNYGYTF

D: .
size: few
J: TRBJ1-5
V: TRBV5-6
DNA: TGTGCCAGCAGCTTAGGGGGTACTCAGCCCCAGCATTTT
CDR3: CASSLGGTQPQHF

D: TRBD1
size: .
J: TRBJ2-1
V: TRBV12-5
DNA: TGTGCTAGTCTTCGAGACAGGGGTAACAATGAGCAGTTCTTC
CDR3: CASLRDRGNNEQFF

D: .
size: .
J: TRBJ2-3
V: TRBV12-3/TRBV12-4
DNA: TGTGCCAGCAGACCTAGCACAGATACGCAGTATTTT
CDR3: CASRPSTDTQYF

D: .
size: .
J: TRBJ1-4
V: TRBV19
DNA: TGTGCCAGTAGCACTGACGGCTACTTACGAGAAAAACTGTTTTTT
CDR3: CASSTDGYLREKLFF

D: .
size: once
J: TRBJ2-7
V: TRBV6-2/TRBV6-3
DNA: TGTGCCAGCAGTTACTTAACAGGCGAAACTCCCGAGCAGTACTTC
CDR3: CASSYLTGETPEQYF

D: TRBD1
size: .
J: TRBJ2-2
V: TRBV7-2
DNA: TGTGCCAGCAGCGAAGGACAGGGGGCGAGTAACACCGGGGAGCTGTTTTTT
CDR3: CASSEGQGASNTGELFF

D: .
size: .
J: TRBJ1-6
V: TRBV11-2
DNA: TGTGCCAGCAGCTTTAACAGCTATAATTCACCCCTCCACTTT
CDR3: CASSFNSYNSPLHF

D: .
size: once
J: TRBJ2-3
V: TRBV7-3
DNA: TGTGCCAGCAGCTTAGTTAGCACAGATACGCAGTATTTT
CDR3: CASSLVSTDTQYF

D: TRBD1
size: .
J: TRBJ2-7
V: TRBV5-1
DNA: TGCGCCAGCAGCTCAGGACAGGGTTTAGATGAGCAGTACTTC
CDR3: CASSSGQGLDEQYF

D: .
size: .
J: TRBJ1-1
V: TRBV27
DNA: TGTGCCAGCAGTATCCGTAGGGACACTGAAGCTTTCTTT
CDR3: CASSIRRDTEAFF

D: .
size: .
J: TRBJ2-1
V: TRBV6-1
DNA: TGTGCCAGCAGTGAAGGCAAATACAATGAGCAGTTCTTC
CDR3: CASSEGKYNEQFF

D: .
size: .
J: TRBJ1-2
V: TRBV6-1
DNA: TGTGCCAGCAGTGAAGCCCAACTCCCTAACTATGGCTACACCTTC
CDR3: CASSEAQLPNYGYTF

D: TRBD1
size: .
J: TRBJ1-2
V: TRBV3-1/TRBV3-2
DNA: TGTGCCAGCAGCCCTCAGGGGGTTGGCTACACCTTC
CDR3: CASSPQGVGYTF

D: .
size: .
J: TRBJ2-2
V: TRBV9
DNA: TGTGCCAGCAGCCCATCCTCTAGCAGGGGCACCGGGGAGCTGTTTTTT
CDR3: CASSPSSSRGTGELFF

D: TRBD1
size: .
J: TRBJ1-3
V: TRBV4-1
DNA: TGCGCCAGCAGCCCCGGAGATGGACAGGGGTGGAACACCATATATTTT
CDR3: CASSPGDGQGWNTIYF

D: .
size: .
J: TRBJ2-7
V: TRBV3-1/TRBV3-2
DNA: TGTGCCAGCAGCCGCAATGGGGGCGAATCCTACGAGCAGTACTTC
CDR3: CASSRNGGESYEQYF

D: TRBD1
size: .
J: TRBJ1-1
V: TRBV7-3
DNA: TGTGCCAGCAGCAGGAGACAGGGGACTGAAGCTTTCTTT
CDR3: CASSRRQGTEAFF

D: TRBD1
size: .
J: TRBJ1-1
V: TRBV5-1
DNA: TGCGCCAGCAGCCCGACAGGGAGGGGGCACATGAACACTGAAGCTTTCTTT
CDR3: CASSPTGRGHMNTEAFF

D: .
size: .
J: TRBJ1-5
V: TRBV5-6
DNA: TGTGCCAGCAGCTTACGGGGGGCTTTGCAGCCCCAGCATTTT
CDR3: CASSLRGALQPQHF

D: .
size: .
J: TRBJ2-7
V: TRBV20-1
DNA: TGCAGTGCTAGCGGGACCTACGAGCAGTACTTC
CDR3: CSASGTYEQYF

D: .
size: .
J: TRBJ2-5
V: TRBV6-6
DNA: TGTGCCAGCAGTTACTCCTCCAGACAAGAGACCCAGTACTTC
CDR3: CASSYSSRQETQYF

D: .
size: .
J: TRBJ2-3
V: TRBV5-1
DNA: TGCGCCAGCAGCTTGGGGGGCCCAGATACGCAGTATTTT
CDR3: CASSLGGPDTQYF

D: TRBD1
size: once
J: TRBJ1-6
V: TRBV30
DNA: TGTGCCTGGAGGGTTGGCAGGGGGTTAAGCTCCTATAATTCACCCCTCCACTTT
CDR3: CAWRVGRGLSSYNSPLHF

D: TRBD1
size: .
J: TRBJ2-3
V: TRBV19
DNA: TGTGCCAGTAGTACCTCGGGACAGGGCCGCACAGATACGCAGTATTTT
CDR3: CASSTSGQGRTDTQYF

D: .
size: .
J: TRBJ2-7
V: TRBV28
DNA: TGTGCCAGCAGTTTACCGGACCCAGTATACGAGCAGTACTTC
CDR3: CASSLPDPVYEQYF

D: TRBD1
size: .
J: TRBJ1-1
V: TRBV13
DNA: TGTGCCAGCAGCTTAGCCAGGGGGGAAGCTTTCTTT
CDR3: CASSLARGEAFF

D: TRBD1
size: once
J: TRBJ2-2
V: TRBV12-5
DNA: TGTGCTAGTGGCCCGGGACAGCACACCGGGGAGCTGTTTTTT
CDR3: CASGPGQHTGELFF

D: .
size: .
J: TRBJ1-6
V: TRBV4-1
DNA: TGCGCCAGCAGCCAACTACCCCGGGGCAGTTACAATTCACCCCTCCACTTT
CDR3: CASSQLPRGSYNSPLHF

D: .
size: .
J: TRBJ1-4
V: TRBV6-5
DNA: TGTGCCAGCGATAGGAAGGGGAATACTAATGAAAAACTGTTTTTT
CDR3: CASDRKGNTNEKLFF

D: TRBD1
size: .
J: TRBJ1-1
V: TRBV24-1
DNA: TGTGCCACCAGTGAACCGGGACAGGGGCTAATGAACACTGAAGCTTTCTTT
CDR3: CATSEPGQGLMNTEAFF

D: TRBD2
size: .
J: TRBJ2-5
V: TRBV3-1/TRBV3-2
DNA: TGTGCCAGCAGCCCCGGCGGGCGGGGGGCAAACCAAGAGACCCAGTACTTC
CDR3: CASSPGGRGANQETQYF

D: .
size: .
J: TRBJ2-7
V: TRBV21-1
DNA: TGTGCCAGCAGCTTTGGGACAGGCGAGCAGTACTTC
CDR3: CASSFGTGEQYF

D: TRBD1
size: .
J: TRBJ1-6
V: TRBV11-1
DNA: TGTGCCAGCAGCTCCCAGGACAGGGGGTCACCCCTCCACTTT
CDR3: CASSSQDRGSPLHF

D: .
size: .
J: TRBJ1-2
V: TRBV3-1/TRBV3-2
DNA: TGTGCCAGCAGCCAAGACGACAGGTTAAGGGGGTATGGCTACACCTTC
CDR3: CASSQDDRLRGYGYTF

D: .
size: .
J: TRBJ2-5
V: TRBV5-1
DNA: TGCGCCAGCAGCCTCGAGGGGGGCGTAGAGACCCAGTACTTC
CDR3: CASSLEGGVETQYF